Sequencing of this T cell receptor (beta chain) was carried out in a study of CD8 T cells in ankylosing spondylitis. Using its own MiXCR run on the 5' RACE reads, TCRdb lists one record per CDR3 protein. The sample lists 150,000 to 200,000 distinct CDR3 sequences, 10% to 15% occurring once. Input material: blood, either unsorted or a sorted T cell fraction (not recorded which). The TCR originated in a female donor with ankylosing spondylitis or in good health (not recorded which).

The DNA of the CDR3 is TGTGCCAGCAGCTCTAGCCGGGGGGGCTACACCTTC. This translates into CASSSSRGGYTF. The V and J genes are TRBV11-2 and TRBJ1-2; TRBD1 might be the D (5 bases). This CDR3 is 12 amino acids long. V was clipped by 4 bases and J by 8 bases, with 11 bases between them. The germline V gene encodes CDR1 SGHAT and CDR2 FQNNGV.